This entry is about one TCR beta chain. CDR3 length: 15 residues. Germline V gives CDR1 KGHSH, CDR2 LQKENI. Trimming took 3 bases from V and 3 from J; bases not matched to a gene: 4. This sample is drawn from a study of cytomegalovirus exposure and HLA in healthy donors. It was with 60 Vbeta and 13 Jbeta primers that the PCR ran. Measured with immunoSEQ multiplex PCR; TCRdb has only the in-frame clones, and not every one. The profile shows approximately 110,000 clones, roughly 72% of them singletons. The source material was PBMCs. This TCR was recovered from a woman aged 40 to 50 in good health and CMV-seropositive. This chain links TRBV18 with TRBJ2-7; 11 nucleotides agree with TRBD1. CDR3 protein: CASSPRTGGNYEQYF. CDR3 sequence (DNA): TGTGCCAGCTCACCCCGGACAGGGGGCAACTACGAGCAGTACTTC.